What follows describes a single T cell receptor beta chain. Its specificity is not known. Here immunoSEQ multiplex PCR was the method, and the copy in TCRdb shows in-frame clones only, minus some. The table has fewer than 65,000 clones, about 90% seen once. The V gene's germline CDR1 is MNHEY and CDR2 SMNVEV (reference sequence). The CDR3 loop spans 14 amino acids. Trimming cost V 5 bases and J 1 base, with 10 bases left between them. This sample stems from a study of OX40 agonist ivuxolimab in advanced cancers. Study in general: Patients got intravenous ivuxolimab at 0.01 to 10 mg/kg every 2 weeks. Averaging about 60 years in age, with a range of roughly 20 to 80, the cohort was about 83% male. General study results and limits: The expanded peripheral T cells' antigen specificity was not determined.

The source of this sequence is an adult with an advanced solid tumor such as melanoma, head and neck, liver or kidney cancer. The rearrangement joins TRBV27 to TRBJ2-3; TRBD1 might be the D (6 bases). The specimen was CD4+ or CD8+ T cells sorted from blood, collected in a trial of the OX40 agonist ivuxolimab. The CDR3 sequence: CASSRRQGTDTQYF. CDR3 bases: TGTGCCAGCAGTAGGAGACAGGGCACAGATACGCAGTATTTT.